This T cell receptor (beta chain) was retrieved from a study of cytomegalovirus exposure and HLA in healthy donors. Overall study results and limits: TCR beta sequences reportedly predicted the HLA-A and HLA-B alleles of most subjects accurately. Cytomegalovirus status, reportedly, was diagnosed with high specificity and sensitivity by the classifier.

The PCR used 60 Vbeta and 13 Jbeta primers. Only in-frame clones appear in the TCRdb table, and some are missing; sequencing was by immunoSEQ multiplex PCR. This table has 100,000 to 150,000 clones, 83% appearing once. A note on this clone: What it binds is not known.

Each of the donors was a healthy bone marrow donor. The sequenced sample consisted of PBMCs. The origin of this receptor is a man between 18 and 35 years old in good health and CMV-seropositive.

The CDR3 here is CASSLYSGVSYEQYF. The CDR3 DNA reads TGTGCCAGCAGTTTATATAGCGGGGTTTCCTACGAGCAGTACTTC. This chain uses TRBV6-5 with TRBJ2-7; TRBD2 matches at 8 bases. J lost 1 base, V lost 4 bases, and 6 bases had no gene match. The CDR3 totals 15 residues. Germline-derived CDR1 and CDR2 are MNHEY and SVGAGI.